Included here is one T cell receptor (beta chain) sequence, with context. This sample was included in a study of blood T cell repertoires in COVID-19. Trimming left V 4 bases short and J 1 base short, with 4 bases between. Per the germline V gene, CDR1 is SNHLY and CDR2 is FYNNEI. The CDR3 consists of 12 residues. Assay: immunoSEQ multiplex PCR; the TCRdb copy retains only in-frame clones and omits some. The sample carries fewer than 350,000 clones, approximately 86% recorded once. V is TRBV2 and J is TRBJ1-1; D remains ambiguous. The receptor's source is a woman in her 30s who had recovered from COVID-19. Sequencing was carried out using peripheral blood. This CDR3 is CASSATNTEAFF. CDR3 nucleotide sequence: TGTGCCAGCAGTGCTACGAACACTGAAGCTTTCTTT.